Below, one TCR beta chain is given with its context. The antigen this receptor binds is unknown. No much larger clone exists at a distance of one base, and base qualities are not known. In total, approximately 690 healthy bone marrow donors made up the cohort. At the time of sampling, all cohort members were nominally healthy, though unrecorded immune exposures were likely present. The donor tested CMV seronegative and was one of the 352 seronegative cohort members. A peripheral blood sample was provided by each donor, and peripheral blood mononuclear cells were used for TCR beta sequencing. Genomic DNA was extracted from the blood cell samples with the Qiagen DNeasy Blood Extraction Kit. This entry belongs to a study of cytomegalovirus exposure and HLA in healthy donors (dated by TCRdb to 2015 to 2018). Regarding the research as a whole: In an earlier analysis of approximately 500 of the donors, approximately 300 Gb of sequence data and some 120 million unique TCR beta sequences from about 180 million T cells were reported. Around 330 gigabases of sequencing data and 70 million to 100 million unique TCR sequences made up an early release that covered roughly 670 HLA-typed donors. Among the roughly 430 genotyped donors, more than 70% belonged to the genetic ancestry cluster associated with self-reported Caucasian donors. The study aimed to test whether signatures of past pathogen exposure could be identified by cataloging public T cell receptors. The study used immunosequencing to profile the T cell repertoires of approximately 640 subjects and linked those repertoires to cytomegalovirus serostatus. In addition to the first cohort of 650 to 800 subjects, a separate validation cohort of 100 to 150 different subjects was used. To predict cytomegalovirus infection status, the study combined high-throughput TCR immunosequencing, statistical association of individual TCRs with disease status, and machine learning. To study patterns of TCR occurrence, a later analysis re-analyzed previously published TCR beta repertoires from 650 to 750 donors and added high-resolution HLA genotyping. Rather than drawing on any new phenotypic data, the later analysis identified candidate immune exposures from TCR beta sequences and the way those sequences occurred across donors. In an earlier analysis of 550 to 700 of the donors, high-throughput TCR beta sequencing was used to judge whether each TCR beta V gene segment behaved as functional or pseudogenic. Donor age, sex, ethnicity and CMV serostatus were compiled alongside the repertoire data. Genome-wide SNP genotypes for about 65% of the 666 donors were used in a later genetic analysis, which treated that subset as a discovery cohort. Every repertoire in the discovery cohort had been generated on one and the same sequencing platform. Both class I and class II loci were covered by HLA typing, at four-digit resolution. Typing coverage varied by locus: about 629-630 donors for A, B, C, DRB1 and DQB1; 522 for DQA1; over 600 for DPA1; under 490 for DPB1. Four to six DR-DQ haplotypes were handled as single units for association and clustering, since linkage in the cohort was strong. Among a few hundred genotyped donors of the cohort, an average of about 240,000 unique TCR beta nucleotide sequences were sequenced per donor, around a sixth of them non-productive.

Results and caveats for the whole study, not just this receptor: The study gave a list of more than 150 TCR beta chains associated with cytomegalovirus. Linkage disequilibrium might explain the correlated functional status among segregating V segments, but an unknown experimental factor could not be excluded. In this cohort, only TCR beta chains were sequenced, and detectable features were limited by the absence of alpha or paired-chain data. In a later genetic analysis, a missense DCLRE1C variant was associated with V-gene and J-gene trimming of TCR beta chains, and the association was replicated in an independent cohort. According to a later genetic analysis, donors in an Asian-associated ancestry cluster had fewer N-insertions in productive TCRs than the approximately 630-donor mean. In a later analysis, TCR association rates were found to vary across HLA loci, with the most associated TCRs seen for DRB1 alleles and the fewest for HLA-C alleles. Most CMV-associated TCR beta chains appeared to be HLA-restricted in a later analysis, and the HLA associations seemed to be driven largely by CMV exposure. In an earlier analysis of around 500 of the donors, most TCR beta V segments appeared in productive rearrangements about 87% or about 30% of the time, broadly matching IMGT annotations. The authors suggested that the approach could potentially be generalized to other disease states and immunological phenotypes. HLA typing was unavailable for some donors at each locus, so association tests used only the typed subset. The classifier was reported to diagnose cytomegalovirus status with high specificity and sensitivity in both the original cohort and the validation cohort. A further reported finding was that TCR beta sequences accurately predicted the HLA-A and HLA-B alleles for most subjects in the first cohort. In vitro tests confirmed that three of the cytomegalovirus-associated TCR beta chains recognize cytomegalovirus antigens. Because counts were too low, about 18 rarely observed V segments, including chromosome 9 orphons, were excluded from the earlier analysis of roughly 580 of the donors. When HLA alleles, especially DR and DQ, strongly co-occurred, attributing TCR associations to individual alleles was difficult. The only immune exposure information available for the cohort was CMV serostatus. Some IMGT-functional V segments, including TRBV6-2 and TRBV6-3, could not be told apart with the 87-base-pair reads, so those segments were excluded. Presence/absence analyses assumed roughly uniform sequencing depth across donors, an assumption that may not hold. A cluster of highly shared sequence variants was judged likely to be a technical artifact of the sequencing pipeline. A later analysis found that HLA-associated TCR beta chains were more clonally expanded and had lower generation probabilities than equally common non-associated chains. Specific HLA alleles were associated with roughly 16,000 TCR beta sequences at a false discovery rate of 0.05 in a later analysis. A later analysis reported that several top co-occurrence clusters appeared linked to parvovirus B19, influenza, CMV and Epstein-Barr virus. Across donors, most TCR sequences were observed very rarely, whereas some public TCRs were present in many individuals.

Receptor amplification or capture employed the immunoSEQ multiplex PCR assay. A mixture of 60 forward primers for TCR Vbeta segments and 13 reverse primers for TCR Jbeta segments was used in the multiplex PCR. Amplification of the CDR3 region of rearranged TCR beta genes was performed with a multiplex PCR assay on genomic DNA. The Illumina HiSeq System was used to sequence the amplified TCR beta libraries as 87-base-pair reads. The paper's data handling went like this. In a later analysis, tens of millions of unique TCR beta chains were counted across the 666 repertoires, and about 10 million of these chains were shared by at least two donors. Raw reads were error-corrected and collapsed into unique sequences with a nearest-neighbor algorithm that merged closely related sequences to remove PCR and sequencing errors. CDR3 sequences were aligned to IMGT reference sequences to assign V, D and J gene segments. For a sequence to be retained, a match of at least six nucleotides to both a V gene segment and a J gene segment was required. A rearrangement counted as productive if the CDR3 had no stop codons and remained in frame with V and J, and every other rearrangement counted as non-productive. CDR3 was defined by IMGT convention, running from the second conserved V-encoded cysteine to the conserved J-encoded phenylalanine. The earlier analysis of approximately 500 of the donors excluded sequences that lacked an unambiguous match to a single V gene segment. In an earlier analysis of 587 of the donors, a V segment was called functional when productive rearrangements were above 56.7%, and segregating when the standard deviation between donors exceeded 5%. A statistical classification framework was built to diagnose cytomegalovirus status from the catalog of TCR beta chain sequences. A later analysis assigned V and J genes by comparing TCR nucleotide sequences with IMGT/GENE-DB human TR gene sequences. A later analysis assigned CDR3 sequences and most-parsimonious VDJ recombination scenarios with the TCRdist pipeline. A later analysis defined each TCR beta chain by its CDR3 amino acid sequence plus V-gene family, and excluded reads lacking a unique V-gene family. To address suspected cross-contamination and a sequencing artifact, a later analysis removed under 600 highly shared, low-generation-probability nucleotide sequences. In a later analysis, a clonal expansion index for each public chain was calculated from normalized within-repertoire ranks of inferred template counts. A later analysis computed generation probabilities with a VDJ recombination model fitted to out-of-frame rearrangements, and checked the results against IGoR. A later analysis scored TCR-TCR, TCR-HLA and TCR-CMV co-occurrence with hypergeometric tests, applying a repertoire-size bias correction to TCR pairs. A later analysis estimated false discovery rates by permuting HLA or CMV assignments 20 times. In a later analysis, co-occurring TCRs were grouped with DBSCAN, and TCRdist sequence similarity was added when clustering was performed within HLA-allele-positive subsets. Co-occurrence clustering excluded repertoires with fewer than 30,000 or more than 120,000 public chains, plus five with anomalous nucleotide sharing. The table comes from immuneACCESS by way of TCRdb, which keeps in-frame sequences with V and J called. Part of the clones is missing from these tables; in studies checked, under half for an unresolved V gene and the rest for unknown reasons. V, J and clone size are taken as reported in that table, and D and trimming were inferred from the DNA itself. The sample records some 95,000 clones, just under 80% of which are singletons. The ten most abundant clones make up approximately 7.9% of the sample.

The germline V gene supplies CDR1 SGHTA and CDR2 FQGTGA. Including the terminal cysteine and phenylalanine, the CDR3 comprises 14 residues. CDR3 DNA is the only sequence kept; it has 42 bases, read in frame from the first base. V loses 1 base, J loses 6 bases, and the germline ends lie 12 bases apart. The source is a man aged 25-45 years in good health and CMV-seronegative. The sequence is built from TRBV7-3 and TRBJ1-1; matching of 5 bases hints at TRBD1 as the D gene. The sample taken for sequencing was PBMCs. The nucleotide sequence is given as TGTGCCAGCAGCTTAAACCAGGGTTTTTCTGAAGCTTTCTTT. Its coded protein is CASSLNQGFSEAFF.